The rows below give T cell receptor beta chains drawn from one sample of a study of OX40 agonist ivuxolimab in advanced cancers. Sequencing was performed with immunoSEQ multiplex PCR; in TCRdb, only in-frame clones are kept and a portion is missing. Found here are around 15,000 clones, 92% of them singletons; the top ten hold around 6.8%. Specimen: CD4+ or CD8+ T cells sorted from blood, collected in a trial of the OX40 agonist ivuxolimab. All receptors derive from an adult with an advanced solid tumor such as melanoma, head and neck, liver or kidney cancer. Each CDR3 is given with its conserved first and last residue. The D gene is left open where the match is weak. Expanded clones are given a class, and other clones once, few, many or no size at all.

>NA|TRBJ2-4|NA|TRBV4-1
CASSQDLRGPAKNIQYF
TGCGCCAGCAGCCAAGATCTTAGGGGCCCGGCCAAAAACATTCAGTACTTC
>NA|TRBJ1-3|NA|TRBV27
CASSLVEGGNTIYF
TGTGCCAGCAGTTTGGTGGAGGGGGGAAACACCATATATTTT
>TRBD1|TRBJ2-7|NA|TRBV5-6
CASSAGTGSYEQYF
TGTGCCAGCAGCGCCGGGACAGGTTCTTACGAGCAGTACTTC
>TRBD2|TRBJ2-7|NA|TRBV29-1
CSVGLAGDPYEQYF
TGCAGCGTTGGGCTAGCGGGAGACCCCTACGAGCAGTACTTC
>NA|TRBJ2-7|NA|TRBV4-1
CASSQDLGRYEQYF
TGCGCCAGCAGCCAAGATCTGGGCAGATACGAGCAGTACTTC
>NA|TRBJ2-3|NA|TRBV2
CASRSPYTTDTQYF
TGTGCCAGCAGGTCGCCTTATACCACAGATACGCAGTATTTT
>NA|TRBJ1-3|NA|TRBV6-1
CASSEYGGNTIYF
TGTGCCAGCAGTGAATACGGAGGAAACACCATATATTTT
>NA|TRBJ1-2|NA|TRBV20-1
CSARWGDGYTF
TGCAGCGCGCGATGGGGGGATGGCTACACCTTC
>TRBD2|TRBJ2-3|once|TRBV7-9
CASSPNLAGVPDTQYF
TGTGCCAGCAGCCCCAACCTAGCGGGAGTCCCAGATACGCAGTATTTT
>TRBD1|TRBJ1-2|few|TRBV7-2
CASSLVFGQGVFGDGYTF
TGTGCCAGCAGCTTAGTTTTCGGGCAGGGGGTCTTTGGTGATGGCTACACCTTC
>NA|TRBJ1-1|once|TRBV7-9
CASSLVVWDTENTEAFF
TGTGCCAGCAGCTTAGTAGTTTGGGACACGGAGAACACTGAAGCTTTCTTT
>TRBD1|TRBJ1-2|NA|TRBV7-8
CASSLGGGIVYGYTF
TGTGCCAGCAGCTTAGGAGGGGGCATTGTCTATGGCTACACCTTC
>NA|TRBJ1-1|NA|TRBV5-6
CASSYVNTEAFF
TGTGCCAGCAGCTATGTGAACACTGAAGCTTTCTTT
>TRBD1|TRBJ2-7|NA|TRBV11-3
CASSAWDSSYEQYF
TGTGCCAGCAGCGCCTGGGACAGCTCCTACGAGCAGTACTTC
>NA|TRBJ2-7|NA|TRBV7-6
CASSRFPTDEQYF
TGTGCCAGCAGCCGATTCCCGACAGACGAGCAGTACTTC
>NA|TRBJ1-2|NA|TRBV28
CASSLFTREGYTF
TGTGCCAGCAGTTTATTTACGCGAGAGGGCTACACCTTC
>NA|TRBJ2-1|NA|TRBV28
CASSLASSTYNEQFF
TGTGCCAGCAGTCTAGCCTCAAGTACCTACAATGAGCAGTTCTTC
>NA|TRBJ1-3|NA|TRBV4-1
CASSPGPSGSGNTIYF
TGCGCCAGCAGCCCAGGTCCCTCGGGCTCTGGAAACACCATATATTTT
>NA|TRBJ2-2|NA|TRBV4-2
CASSPPGGAGTGELFF
TGTGCCAGCAGCCCTCCCGGGGGTGCGGGCACCGGGGAGCTGTTTTTT
>TRBD1|TRBJ1-2|once|TRBV7-9
CASSFPGQGENYGYTF
TGTGCCAGCAGCTTCCCGGGACAGGGGGAAAACTATGGCTACACCTTC
>TRBD1|TRBJ2-1|NA|TRBV7-8
CASSQWTGLIYNEQFF
TGTGCCAGCAGCCAGTGGACAGGTCTAATCTACAATGAGCAGTTCTTC
>NA|TRBJ1-1|once|TRBV4-1
CASSRQGAITEAFF
TGCGCCAGCAGCCGTCAAGGGGCGATCACTGAAGCTTTCTTT
>TRBD1|TRBJ2-1|NA|TRBV6-4
CASTPDRGSYNEQFF
TGTGCCAGCACACCTGACAGGGGAAGTTACAATGAGCAGTTCTTC
>NA|TRBJ1-4|NA|TRBV7-9
CASSSPEAGREKLFF
TGTGCCAGCAGCTCCCCGGAGGCGGGGAGGGAAAAACTGTTTTTT
>NA|TRBJ1-1|NA|TRBV25-1
CASSDGMETEAFF
TGTGCCAGCAGTGACGGTATGGAGACTGAAGCTTTCTTT
>NA|TRBJ2-1|NA|TRBV29-1
CSARQGLGLVSIYNEQFF
TGCAGCGCAAGACAGGGCCTAGGACTAGTCTCCATCTACAATGAGCAGTTCTTC
>TRBD2|TRBJ2-1|NA|TRBV7-6
CASSLAPAGVYNEQFF
TGTGCCAGCAGCTTAGCGCCAGCGGGAGTATACAATGAGCAGTTCTTC
>NA|TRBJ1-6|once|TRBV4-1
CASSPAGLPNSPLHF
TGCGCCAGCAGCCCGGCGGGACTGCCTAATTCACCCCTCCACTTT
>NA|TRBJ2-5|NA|TRBV18
CASSPGRLQALTQYF
TGTGCCAGCTCACCAGGCCGTCTACAAGCCTTAACCCAGTACTTC
>NA|TRBJ2-7|NA|TRBV4-1
CASSQDRGGLYEQYF
TGCGCCAGCAGCCAAGACAGGGGCGGCCTCTACGAGCAGTACTTC
>NA|TRBJ1-6|NA|TRBV28
CASSLYRDYNSPLHF
TGTGCCAGCAGTTTATATCGGGATTATAATTCACCCCTCCACTTT
>NA|TRBJ2-7|NA|TRBV5-1
CASSPTGLPRSSGEQYF
TGCGCCAGCAGCCCGACGGGGCTTCCTCGTTCCTCTGGGGAGCAGTACTTC
>TRBD1|TRBJ1-2|NA|TRBV6-5
CASSSGQGLYGYTF
TGTGCCAGCAGTTCGGGACAGGGGCTCTATGGCTACACCTTC
>NA|TRBJ1-5|once|TRBV28
CASSGLQGPYSNQPQHF
TGTGCCAGCAGTGGACTACAGGGACCGTATAGCAATCAGCCCCAGCATTTT
>NA|TRBJ1-2|NA|TRBV5-8
CASAYGYTF
TGTGCCAGCGCTTATGGCTACACCTTC
>TRBD1|TRBJ1-1|NA|TRBV4-1
CASSPQGAEAFF
TGCGCCAGCAGCCCCCAGGGGGCTGAAGCTTTCTTT
>NA|TRBJ1-4|NA|TRBV28
CASSDQGGWRTNEKLFF
TGTGCCAGCAGTGACCAGGGAGGGTGGAGAACTAATGAAAAACTGTTTTTT
>NA|TRBJ1-1|NA|TRBV19
CASSILGDTEAFF
TGTGCCAGTAGTATTTTGGGGGACACTGAAGCTTTCTTT
>NA|TRBJ1-2|NA|TRBV27
CASSLKRTGVYGYTF
TGTGCCAGCAGTTTAAAACGTACTGGTGTTTATGGCTACACCTTC
>TRBD2|TRBJ2-1|NA|TRBV25-1
CASKPTSVYNEQFF
TGTGCCAGCAAACCGACTAGCGTATACAATGAGCAGTTCTTC
>TRBD2|TRBJ2-1|NA|TRBV5-8
CASGPGTSGVRPSYNEQFF
TGTGCCAGCGGGCCCGGGACTAGCGGGGTCCGACCTTCCTACAATGAGCAGTTCTTC
>TRBD1|TRBJ2-7|NA|TRBV5-4
CASSAGTGEFEQYF
TGTGCCAGCAGCGCCGGGACAGGGGAGTTCGAGCAGTACTTC
>NA|TRBJ2-7|NA|TRBV27
CASSLRGATYEQYF
TGTGCCAGCAGTTTACGAGGCGCCACCTACGAGCAGTACTTC
>NA|TRBJ1-3|NA|TRBV10-3
CAISDVDSGNTIYF
TGTGCCATCAGTGACGTTGACTCTGGAAACACCATATATTTT
>TRBD1|TRBJ2-2|NA|TRBV19
CASSPGTGFHGELFF
TGTGCCAGTAGTCCCGGGACAGGGTTTCACGGGGAGCTGTTTTTT
>NA|TRBJ2-7|NA|TRBV27
CASRMVGGIGTYEQYF
TGTGCCAGCAGAATGGTAGGGGGGATAGGCACCTACGAGCAGTACTTC
>TRBD1|TRBJ2-2|NA|TRBV7-8
CASSFPGTAFGGELFF
TGTGCCAGCAGCTTCCCCGGGACAGCTTTTGGCGGGGAGCTGTTTTTT
>NA|TRBJ1-2|NA|TRBV6-5
CASSYSRSLYYGYTF
TGTGCCAGCAGTTACTCAAGATCTTTATACTATGGCTACACCTTC
>NA|TRBJ1-2|NA|TRBV5-4
CASSSDGPGQGDYGYTF
TGTGCCAGCAGCTCGGATGGCCCCGGGCAGGGAGACTATGGCTACACCTTC
>NA|TRBJ2-2|NA|TRBV7-2
CASSPFAARVSGELFF
TGTGCCAGCAGCCCTTTTGCGGCCCGGGTTTCCGGGGAGCTGTTTTTT
>NA|TRBJ2-7|NA|TRBV2
CASTPGGGSYEQYF
TGTGCCAGCACTCCCGGGGGAGGATCGTACGAGCAGTACTTC
>NA|TRBJ1-2|NA|TRBV27
CASRGDKNYGYTF
TGTGCCAGCAGGGGGGATAAAAACTATGGCTACACCTTC
>NA|TRBJ1-1|NA|TRBV4-1
CASSQGGAINRAPMNTEAFF
TGCGCCAGCAGCCAAGGTGGGGCAATAAACAGGGCACCTATGAACACTGAAGCTTTCTTT